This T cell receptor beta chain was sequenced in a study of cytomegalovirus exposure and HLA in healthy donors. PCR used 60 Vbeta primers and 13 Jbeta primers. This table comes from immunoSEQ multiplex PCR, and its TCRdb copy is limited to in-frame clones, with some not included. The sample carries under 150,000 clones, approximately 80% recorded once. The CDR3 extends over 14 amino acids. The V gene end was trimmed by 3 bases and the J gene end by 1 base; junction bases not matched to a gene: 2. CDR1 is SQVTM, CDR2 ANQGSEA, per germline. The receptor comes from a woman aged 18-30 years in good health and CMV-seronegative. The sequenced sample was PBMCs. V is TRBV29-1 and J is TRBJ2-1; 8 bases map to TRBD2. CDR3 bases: TGCAGCGTTGACGGCGGGAGGTCCTACAATGAGCAGTTCTTC. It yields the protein CSVDGGRSYNEQFF.